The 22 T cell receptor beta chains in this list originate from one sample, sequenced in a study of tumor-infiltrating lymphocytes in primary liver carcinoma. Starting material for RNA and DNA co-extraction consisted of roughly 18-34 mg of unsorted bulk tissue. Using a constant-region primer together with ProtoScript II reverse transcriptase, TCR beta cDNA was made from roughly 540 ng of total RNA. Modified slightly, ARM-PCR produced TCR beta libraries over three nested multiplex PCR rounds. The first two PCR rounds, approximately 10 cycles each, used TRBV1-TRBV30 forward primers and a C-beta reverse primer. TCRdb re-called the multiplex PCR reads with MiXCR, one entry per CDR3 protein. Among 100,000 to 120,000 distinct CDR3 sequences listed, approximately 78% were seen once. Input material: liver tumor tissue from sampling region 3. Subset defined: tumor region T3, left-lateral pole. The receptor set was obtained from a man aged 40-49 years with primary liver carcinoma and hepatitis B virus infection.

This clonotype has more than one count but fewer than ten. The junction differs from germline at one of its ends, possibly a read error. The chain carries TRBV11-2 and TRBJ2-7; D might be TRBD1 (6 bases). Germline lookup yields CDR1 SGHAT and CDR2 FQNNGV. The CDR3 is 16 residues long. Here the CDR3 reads CASSSGWGRATYEQYF. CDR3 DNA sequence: TGTGCCAGCAGTTCAGGGTGGGGGCGAGCCACCTACGAGCAGTATTTC.

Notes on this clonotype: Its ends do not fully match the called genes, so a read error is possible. The CDR3 nucleotides read TGCGCCAGCAGCCACGAACAGAGCTCCCATAATTCACCCCTCCACTTT. Protein: CASSHEQSSHNSPLHF. The V and J genes are TRBV4-1 and TRBJ1-6, with unresolved D. The CDR3 is made up of 16 amino acids. Per the germline V gene, CDR1 is MGHRA and CDR2 is YSYEKL.

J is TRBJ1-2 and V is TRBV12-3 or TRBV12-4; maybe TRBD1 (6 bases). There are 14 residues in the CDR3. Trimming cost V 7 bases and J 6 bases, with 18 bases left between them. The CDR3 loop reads CASNKGGRHDGYTF. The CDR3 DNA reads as TGTGCCAGCAACAAAGGGGGGCGCCATGATGGCTACACCTTC.

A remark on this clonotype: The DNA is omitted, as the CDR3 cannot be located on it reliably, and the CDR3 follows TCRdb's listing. The CDR3 protein is CASSHAWAQGNNEQLF. The gene calls are TRBV4-2 and TRBJ2-1; no DNA check was done on the table's D call, TRBD1. Inclusive of both ends, the CDR3 amounts to 16 amino acids. The germline CDR1 and CDR2 sequences are LGHNA and YNFKEQ.

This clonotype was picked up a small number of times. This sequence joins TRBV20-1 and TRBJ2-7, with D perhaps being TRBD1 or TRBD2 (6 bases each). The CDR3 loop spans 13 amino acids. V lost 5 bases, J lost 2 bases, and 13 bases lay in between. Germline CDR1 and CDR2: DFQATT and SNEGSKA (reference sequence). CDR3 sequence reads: CSAPRGRTYEQYF. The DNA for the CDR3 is TGCAGTGCTCCTCGGGGGCGGACCTACGAGCAGTACTTC.

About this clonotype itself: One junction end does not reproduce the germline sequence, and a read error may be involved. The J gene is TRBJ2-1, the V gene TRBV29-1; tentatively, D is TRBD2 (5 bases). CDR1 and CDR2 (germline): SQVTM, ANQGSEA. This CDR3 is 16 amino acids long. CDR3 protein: CSVRATGPHLEDEQFF. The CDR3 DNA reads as TGCAGCGTTCGGGCGACTGGGCCCCATTTGGAGGATGAGCAGTTTTTC.

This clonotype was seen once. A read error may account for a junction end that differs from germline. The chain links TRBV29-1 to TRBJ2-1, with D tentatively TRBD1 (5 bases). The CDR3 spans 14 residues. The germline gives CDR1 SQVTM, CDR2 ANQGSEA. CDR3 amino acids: CGVRGRVGDDGQFF. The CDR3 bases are TGCGGCGTTCGAGGCAGGGTTGGAGACGATGGGCAGTTCTTC.

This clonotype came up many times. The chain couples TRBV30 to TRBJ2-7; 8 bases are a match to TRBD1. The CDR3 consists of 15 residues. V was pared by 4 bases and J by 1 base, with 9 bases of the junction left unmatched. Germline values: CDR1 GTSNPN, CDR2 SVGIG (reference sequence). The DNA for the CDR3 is TGTGCCTGGATTCCTAAGACAGGGGCGTCCTACGAGCAGTACTTC. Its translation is CAWIPKTGASYEQYF.

In DNA, the CDR3 is TGTGCCAGCAGTCCAACAGGGGGACGGAGGAAAGTTAATCAGCCCCAGCATTTT. Amino acids: CASSPTGGRRKVNQPQHF. This chain links TRBV6-1 with TRBJ1-5, with 8 bases identical to TRBD1. CDR1 and CDR2 from the germline V gene are MNHNS and SASEGT. The J segment lost 4 bases and the V segment lost 5 bases, leaving 16 bases of the junction unmatched. The CDR3 is 18 amino acids.

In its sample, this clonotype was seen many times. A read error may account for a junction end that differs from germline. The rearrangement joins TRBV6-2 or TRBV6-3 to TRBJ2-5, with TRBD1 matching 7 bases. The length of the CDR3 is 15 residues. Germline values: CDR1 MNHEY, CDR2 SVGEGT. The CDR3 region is CASSAPTGTQGTQYF. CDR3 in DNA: TGTGCCAGCAGTGCCCCGACAGGGACCCAAGGGACCCAGTACTTC.

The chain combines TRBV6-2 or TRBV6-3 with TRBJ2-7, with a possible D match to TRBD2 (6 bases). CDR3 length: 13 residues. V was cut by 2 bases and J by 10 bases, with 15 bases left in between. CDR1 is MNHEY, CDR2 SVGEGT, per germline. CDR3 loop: CASSYGLPAEQYF. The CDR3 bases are TGTGCCAGCAGTTACGGACTACCAGCCGAACAGTACTTC.

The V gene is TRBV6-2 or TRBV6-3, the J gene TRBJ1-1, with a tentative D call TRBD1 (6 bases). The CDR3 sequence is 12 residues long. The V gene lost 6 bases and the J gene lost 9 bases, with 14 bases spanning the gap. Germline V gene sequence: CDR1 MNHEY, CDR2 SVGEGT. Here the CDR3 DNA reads TGTGCCAGCAGGGGGAGGGGGTGTAAAGCTTTCTTT. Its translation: CASRGRGCKAFF.

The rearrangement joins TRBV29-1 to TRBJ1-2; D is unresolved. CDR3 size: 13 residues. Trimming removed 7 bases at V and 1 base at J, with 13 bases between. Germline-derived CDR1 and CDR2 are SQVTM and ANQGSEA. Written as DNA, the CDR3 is TGCAGCGACTCGGCAAGGGATAACTATGGCTACACCTTC. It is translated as CSDSARDNYGYTF.

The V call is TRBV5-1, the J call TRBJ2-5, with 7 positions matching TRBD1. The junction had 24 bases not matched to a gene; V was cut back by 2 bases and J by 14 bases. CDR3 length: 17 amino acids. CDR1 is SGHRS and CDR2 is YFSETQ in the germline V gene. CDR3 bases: TGCGCCAGCAGCTTTTCTCTACAAGTGACAGGGCGCGAGACCCTATACTTC. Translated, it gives CASSFSLQVTGRETLYF.

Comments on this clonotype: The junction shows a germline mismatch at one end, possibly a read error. The CDR3 reads CASSQDLPSGTNGRTDTQYF. CDR3 in DNA: TGCGCCAGCAGCCAAGATCTTCCCTCCGGGACTAACGGGAGAACAGATACACAGTATTTT. The chain couples TRBV4-3 to TRBJ2-3; 7 bases map to TRBD2. Germline V gene lookup returns CDR1 LGHNA and CDR2 YSLEER. The CDR3 is 20 amino acids.

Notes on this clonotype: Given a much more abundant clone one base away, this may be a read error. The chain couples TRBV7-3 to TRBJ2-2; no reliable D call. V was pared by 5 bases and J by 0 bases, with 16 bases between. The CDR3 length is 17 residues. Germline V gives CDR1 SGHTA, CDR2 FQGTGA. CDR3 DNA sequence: TGTGCCAGCAGCCACGACGAGGCGATCGCGAACACCGGGGAGCTGTTTTTT. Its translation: CASSHDEAIANTGELFF.

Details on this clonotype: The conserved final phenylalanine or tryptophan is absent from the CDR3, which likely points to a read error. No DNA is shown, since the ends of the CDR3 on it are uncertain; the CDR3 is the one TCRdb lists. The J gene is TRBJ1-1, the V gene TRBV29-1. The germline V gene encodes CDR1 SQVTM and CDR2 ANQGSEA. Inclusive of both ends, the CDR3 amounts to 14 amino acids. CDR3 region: CSVEDGRANTEAFI.

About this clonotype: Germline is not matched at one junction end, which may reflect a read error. CDR3 amino acids: CASGYLVEVFF. The CDR3 region has the DNA TGTGCCAGCGGTTACTTAGTGGAAGTTTTCTTT. V is TRBV6-2 or TRBV6-3 and J is TRBJ1-1; D gene ambiguous. CDR3 size: 11 residues. In germline, CDR1 is MNHEY, CDR2 SVGEGT.

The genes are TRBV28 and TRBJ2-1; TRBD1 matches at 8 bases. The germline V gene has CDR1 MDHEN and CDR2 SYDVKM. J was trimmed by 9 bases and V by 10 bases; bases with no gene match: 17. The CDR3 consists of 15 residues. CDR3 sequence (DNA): TGTGCCATCACCCCCGGGGCAGGGGGCATTTTTGAGCAGTTCTTC. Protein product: CAITPGAGGIFEQFF.

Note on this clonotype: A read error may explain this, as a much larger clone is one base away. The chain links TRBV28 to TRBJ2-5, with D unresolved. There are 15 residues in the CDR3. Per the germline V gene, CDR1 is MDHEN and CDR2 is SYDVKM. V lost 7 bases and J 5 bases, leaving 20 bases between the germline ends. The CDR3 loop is CASTVRGTRSETQYF. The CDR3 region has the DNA TGTGCCAGCACTGTTCGAGGAACCCGGTCGGAGACCCAGTACTTC.

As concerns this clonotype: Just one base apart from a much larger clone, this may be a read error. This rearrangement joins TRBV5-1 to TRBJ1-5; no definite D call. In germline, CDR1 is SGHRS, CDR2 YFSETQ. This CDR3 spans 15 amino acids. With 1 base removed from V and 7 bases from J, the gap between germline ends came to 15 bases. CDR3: CASSLIPGGNQPQHF. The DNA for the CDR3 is TGCGCCAGCAGCTTGATTCCGGGCGGGAACCAGCCCCAGCATTTT.

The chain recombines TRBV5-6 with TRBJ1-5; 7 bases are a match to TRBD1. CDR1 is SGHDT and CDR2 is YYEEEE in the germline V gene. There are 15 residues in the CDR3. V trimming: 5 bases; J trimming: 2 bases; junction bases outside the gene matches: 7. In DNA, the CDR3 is TGTGCCAGCAGTTTCAGAGGGGGCGGCAATCAGCCCCAGCATTTT. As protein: CASSFRGGGNQPQHF. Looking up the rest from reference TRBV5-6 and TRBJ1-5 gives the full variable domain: DAGVTQSPTHLIKTRGQQVTLRCSPKSGHDTVSWYQQALGQGPQFIFQYYEEEERQRGNFPDRFSGHQFPNYSSELNVNALLLGDSALYLCASSFRGGGNQPQHFGDGTRLSIL.